This TCR beta chain was sequenced in a study of T cell responses to AZD1222 COVID-19 vaccine. Study as a whole: Some second doses came at about 4 weeks and others at about 12 weeks; these were pooled.

Germline lookup yields CDR1 LNHDA and CDR2 SQIVND (reference sequence). V was clipped by 6 bases and J by 0 bases; unmatched bases: 1. This CDR3 is built from 13 residues. Turning to this clone: What it binds is unknown.

Study-level results: Donors were mostly white British, more females; clonal diversity possibly underestimated. Vaccination with two AZD1222 doses was followed by a rise in Spike-specific TCR breadth and depth. The study identified only six AZD1222 recipients as seropositive at baseline.

The assay was immunoSEQ multiplex PCR, and TCRdb's table has in-frame clones only and misses some. The data hold tens of thousands of clones, with about 89% observed a single time. Specimen: peripheral blood, collected on day 0 of AZD1222 vaccination. This sequence originates from an adult in good health. This chain connects TRBV19 to TRBJ1-1; TRBD1 matches at 7 bases. The DNA for the CDR3 is TGTGCCAGTAGAAGGGGGCTGAACACTGAAGCTTTCTTT. This codes for CASRRGLNTEAFF. The variable domain in full, completed from reference TRBV19 and TRBJ1-1, reads DGGITQSPKYLFRKEGQNVTLSCEQNLNHDAMYWYRQDPGQGLRLIYYSQIVNDFQKGDIAEGYSVSREKKESFPLTVTSAQKNPTAFYLCASRRGLNTEAFFGQGTRLTVV.